These 6 T cell receptor beta chains originate from one sample sequenced in a study of blood T cell repertoires in COVID-19. TCRdb's copy holds only in-frame clones and misses some; the assay was immunoSEQ multiplex PCR. The sample yields hundreds of thousands of clones, approximately 84% seen once. The sequencing sample was made of peripheral blood. The receptor source for this set is a woman of 80 years or more with acute or convalescent COVID-19.

This chain links TRBV7-2 with TRBJ2-2; the match to TRBD2 covers 12 bases. V lost 1 base, J lost 4 bases, and 10 bases stayed unmatched. The germline V gene has CDR1 SGHTA and CDR2 FQGNSA. This CDR3 contains 19 residues. The CDR3: CASSLEILAGGRGTGELFF. The CDR3 DNA follows: TGTGCCAGCAGCTTAGAGATCCTAGCGGGAGGGCGGGGCACCGGGGAGCTGTTTTTT.

The rearrangement uses TRBV9 and TRBJ1-2; 8 bases are shared with TRBD1. Germline CDR1 SGDLS, CDR2 YYNGEE. V dropped 2 bases and J dropped 9; count of bases not matched to a gene: 9. CDR3 length: 14 residues. In DNA form, the CDR3 reads TGTGCCAGCAGCGTCGGAAGTGGGGACAGGAGCTACACCTTC. This sequence encodes CASSVGSGDRSYTF.

V gene TRBV9 combines with J gene TRBJ2-2; TRBD2 matches at 12 bases. After removal of 2 bases from V and 4 bases from J, the junction contained 6 bases not matched to a gene. Germline V gene lookup returns CDR1 SGDLS and CDR2 YYNGEE. The CDR3 is 17 amino acids. DNA of the CDR3: TGTGCCAGCAGCGTTACTAGCGGGGGGCTAAGCACCGGGGAGCTGTTTTTT. Translating it yields CASSVTSGGLSTGELFF.

The table lists this clone with a count of one. The rearrangement links TRBV7-2 to TRBJ2-5, with 8 bases matching TRBD2. With V trimmed by 1 base and J by 5 bases, 6 bases remained unmatched. This CDR3 spans 15 amino acids. Germline V lookup: CDR1 SGHTA, CDR2 FQGNSA. The CDR3 spells CASSLVNGRAETQYF. In DNA, the CDR3 is TGTGCCAGCAGCTTAGTTAACGGGAGGGCTGAGACCCAGTACTTC.

The chain uses TRBV19 and TRBJ1-5; 7 bases agree with TRBD1. After removal of 4 bases from V and 4 bases from J, the junction contained 4 bases not matched to a gene. This CDR3 is 14 amino acids long. Germline CDR1 and CDR2: LNHDA and SQIVND (reference sequence). CDR3 residues: CASSRTGINQPQHF. The CDR3 DNA reads TGTGCCAGTAGTAGGACAGGCATTAATCAGCCCCAGCATTTT. Filled out from reference TRBV19 and TRBJ1-5, the complete variable domain reads DGGITQSPKYLFRKEGQNVTLSCEQNLNHDAMYWYRQDPGQGLRLIYYSQIVNDFQKGDIAEGYSVSREKKESFPLTVTSAQKNPTAFYLCASSRTGINQPQHFGDGTRLSIL.

This clone occurred a few times. The V and J genes are TRBV5-5 and TRBJ1-1, with TRBD1 identical over 7 bases. The CDR3 has 13 residues. In germline, CDR1 is SGHKS, CDR2 YYEKEE (reference sequence). Trimming removed 4 bases from V and 8 bases from J; junction bases left unmatched: 8. The CDR3 bases are TGTGCCAGCAGCCTGACGGCGACAGGGGAAGCTTTCTTT. This gives the protein CASSLTATGEAFF.